This T cell receptor (beta chain) was sequenced during a study of T cell responses to AZD1222 COVID-19 vaccine. Study results and caveats: Breadth and depth of Spike-specific TCRs rose after two AZD1222 doses. Donors, mostly white British, included more females; clonal diversity was possibly underestimated. It was only a handful of AZD1222 recipients who were seropositive at baseline. Only after the peak T cell response were repertoires sampled.

This CDR3 contains 15 residues. Germline lookup yields CDR1 LNHDA and CDR2 SQIVND (reference sequence). Trimming took 7 bases from V and 0 from J, leaving 12 bases between them. Sequencing was performed with immunoSEQ multiplex PCR; in TCRdb, only in-frame clones are kept and a portion is missing. The data contain about 140,000 clones, just under 95% of them singletons. Details on this clone: Its antigen is unidentified.

This receptor was identified in an adult in good health. The rearrangement uses TRBV19 and TRBJ2-2; possibly TRBD1 for D (6 bases). The sample in question was peripheral blood, obtained on day 0 of AZD1222 vaccination. The CDR3 protein is CASKTRTANTGELFF. The CDR3 bases are TGTGCCAGTAAAACGAGGACAGCGAACACCGGGGAGCTGTTTTTT.